Here is one T cell receptor beta chain with its context. Repertoires were generated with immunoSEQ multiplex PCR, while TCRdb's copy carries only in-frame clones and drops some. The sample has tens of thousands of clones, about 91% seen once. The sample originates from a study of blood T cell repertoires in COVID-19. About the study: The United States, Italy and Spain supplied acute and convalescent COVID-19 samples.

Germline CDR1 and CDR2: LNHDA and SQIVND (reference sequence). The CDR3 is made up of 15 amino acids. Trimming stripped 5 bases from V and 0 bases from J, with 10 bases between. The TCR was taken from a human donor with active COVID-19. The donor label of this sample is uncertain. The sequenced sample consisted of peripheral blood. J is TRBJ1-4 and V is TRBV19; D remains unclear. The CDR3 is CASSAADATNEKLFF. The DNA of the CDR3 is TGTGCCAGTAGTGCCGCGGATGCAACTAATGAAAAACTGTTTTTT.